The following is a T cell receptor (beta chain) sequence with its context. The sample is drawn from a study of T cells after yellow fever vaccination. In making TCR cDNA, 5'RACE template switching added a universal primer site and UMIs to it. TCRdb re-derived calls from the 5' RACE reads in MiXCR, one entry per CDR3 protein. In the table there are around 610,000 distinct CDR3 sequences, roughly 13% of which are singletons. This TCR came from a man aged 25-45 years who received the YFV17D yellow fever vaccine. The sequenced sample was PBMCs, obtained on the day of the yellow fever booster vaccination.

CDR3 region: CASSLDRGWVEQYF. The DNA for the CDR3 is TGTGCCAGCAGTTTAGACAGGGGATGGGTCGAGCAGTACTTC. V gene TRBV12-3 or TRBV12-4 combines with J gene TRBJ2-7; 7 bases fit TRBD1. The junction had 6 bases not matched to a gene; V was cut back by 1 base and J by 6 bases. The CDR3 loop spans 14 amino acids.